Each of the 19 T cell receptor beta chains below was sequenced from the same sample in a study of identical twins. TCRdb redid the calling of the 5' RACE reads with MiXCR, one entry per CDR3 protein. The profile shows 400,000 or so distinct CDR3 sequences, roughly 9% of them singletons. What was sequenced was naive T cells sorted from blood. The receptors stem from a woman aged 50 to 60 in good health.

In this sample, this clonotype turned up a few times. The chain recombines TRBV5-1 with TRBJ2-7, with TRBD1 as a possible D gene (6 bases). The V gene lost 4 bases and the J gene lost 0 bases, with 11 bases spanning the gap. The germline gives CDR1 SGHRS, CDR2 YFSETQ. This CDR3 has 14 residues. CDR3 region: CASSLDSFSYEQYF. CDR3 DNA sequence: TGCGCCAGCAGCCTGGACAGCTTCTCCTACGAGCAGTACTTC. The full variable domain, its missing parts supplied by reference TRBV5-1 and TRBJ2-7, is KAGVTQTPRYLIKTRGQQVTLSCSPISGHRSVSWYQQTPGQGLQFLFEYFSETQRNKGNFPGRFSGRQFSNSRSEMNVSTLELGDSALYLCASSLDSFSYEQYFGPGTRLTVT.

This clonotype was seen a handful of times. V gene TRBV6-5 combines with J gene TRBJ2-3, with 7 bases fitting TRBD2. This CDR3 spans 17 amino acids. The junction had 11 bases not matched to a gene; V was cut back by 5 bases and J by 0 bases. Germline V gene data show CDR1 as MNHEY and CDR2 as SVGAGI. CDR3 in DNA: TGTGCCAGCAGTCATAACCTAGCGGTAGAGAGCACAGATACGCAGTATTTT. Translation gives CASSHNLAVESTDTQYF.

CDR3 DNA sequence: TGCGCCAGCAGCCAACAGACAGGCGTGAACACTGAAGCTTTCTTT. The encoded protein is CASSQQTGVNTEAFF. The chain has TRBV4-1 and TRBJ1-1; weak D call: TRBD1 (6 bases). The CDR3 totals 15 residues. CDR1 and CDR2 from the germline V gene are MGHRA and YSYEKL. V was clipped by 2 bases and J by 0 bases, with 10 bases between them.

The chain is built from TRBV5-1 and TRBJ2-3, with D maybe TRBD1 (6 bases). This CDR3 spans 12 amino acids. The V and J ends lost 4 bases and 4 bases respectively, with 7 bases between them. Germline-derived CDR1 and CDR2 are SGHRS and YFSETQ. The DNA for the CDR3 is TGCGCCAGCAGCGGGACATCAGATACGCAGTATTTT. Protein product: CASSGTSDTQYF.

This CDR3 reads CASSPAEAADTEAFF. The CDR3 region has the DNA TGCGCCAGCAGCCCCGCCGAGGCAGCCGACACTGAAGCTTTCTTT. V and J are TRBV4-1 and TRBJ1-1; no definite D call. This CDR3 spans 15 amino acids. The V end was cut by 4 bases, the J end by 3 bases, with 15 bases between. Germline loops: CDR1 MGHRA, CDR2 YSYEKL.

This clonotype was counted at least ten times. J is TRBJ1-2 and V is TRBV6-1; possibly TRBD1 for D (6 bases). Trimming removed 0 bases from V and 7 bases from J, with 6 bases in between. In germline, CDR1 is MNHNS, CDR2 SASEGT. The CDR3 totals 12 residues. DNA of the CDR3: TGTGCCAGCAGTGAAGCCAGGGGTGGCTACACCTTC. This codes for CASSEARGGYTF.

CDR3 amino acids: CASSLAPGLATYNEQFF. The CDR3 bases are TGCGCCAGCAGCTTGGCGCCCGGACTGGCTACCTACAATGAGCAGTTCTTC. The chain links TRBV5-1 to TRBJ2-1; perhaps TRBD2 as D (5 bases). This CDR3 contains 17 residues. Trimming cost V 0 bases and J 2 bases, with 15 bases left between them. Germline V gene sequence: CDR1 SGHRS, CDR2 YFSETQ.

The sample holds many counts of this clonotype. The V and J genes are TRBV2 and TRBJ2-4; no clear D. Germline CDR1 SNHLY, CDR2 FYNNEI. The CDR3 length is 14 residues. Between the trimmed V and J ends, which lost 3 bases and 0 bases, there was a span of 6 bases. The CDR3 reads CASSDALAKNIQYF. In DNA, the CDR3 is TGTGCCAGCAGTGACGCGTTAGCCAAAAACATTCAGTACTTC.

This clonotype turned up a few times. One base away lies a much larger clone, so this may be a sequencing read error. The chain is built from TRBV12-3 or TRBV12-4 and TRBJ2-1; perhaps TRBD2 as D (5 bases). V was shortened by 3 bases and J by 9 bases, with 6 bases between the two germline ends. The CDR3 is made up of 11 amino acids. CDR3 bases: TGTGCCAGCAGTTTCGAGGGTGAGCAGTTCTTC. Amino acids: CASSFEGEQFF.

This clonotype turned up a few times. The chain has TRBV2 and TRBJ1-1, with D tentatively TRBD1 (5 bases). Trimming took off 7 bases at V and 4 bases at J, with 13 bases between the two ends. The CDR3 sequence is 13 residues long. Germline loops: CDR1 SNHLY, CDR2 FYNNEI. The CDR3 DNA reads TGTGCCAGCACTAGACAGACCCGCACTGAAGCTTTCTTT. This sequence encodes CASTRQTRTEAFF.

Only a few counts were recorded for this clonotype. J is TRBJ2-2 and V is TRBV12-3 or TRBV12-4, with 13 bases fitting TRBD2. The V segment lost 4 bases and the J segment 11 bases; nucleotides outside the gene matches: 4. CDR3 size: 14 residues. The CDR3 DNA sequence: TGTGCCAGCAGTTCAGGACTAGCGGGAGCAGAGCTGTTTTTT. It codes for CASSSGLAGAELFF.

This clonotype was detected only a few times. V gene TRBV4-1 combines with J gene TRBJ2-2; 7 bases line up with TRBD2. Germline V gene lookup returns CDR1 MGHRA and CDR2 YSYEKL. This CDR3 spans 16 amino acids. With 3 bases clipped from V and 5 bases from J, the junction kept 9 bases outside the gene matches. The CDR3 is CASSHLAALGTGELFF. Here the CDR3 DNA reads TGCGCCAGCAGCCATCTAGCGGCCCTAGGTACCGGGGAGCTGTTTTTT.

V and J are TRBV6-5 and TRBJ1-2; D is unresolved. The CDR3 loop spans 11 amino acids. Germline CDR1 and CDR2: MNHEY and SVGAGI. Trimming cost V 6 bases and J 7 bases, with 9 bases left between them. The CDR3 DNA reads TGTGCCAGCAGGCAAACCGGTGGCTACACCTTC. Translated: CASRQTGGYTF.

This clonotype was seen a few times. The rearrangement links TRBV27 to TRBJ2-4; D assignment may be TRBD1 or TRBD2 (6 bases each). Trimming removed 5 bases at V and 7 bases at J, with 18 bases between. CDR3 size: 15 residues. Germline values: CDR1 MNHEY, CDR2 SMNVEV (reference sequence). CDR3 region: CASSAPGAPGNIQYF. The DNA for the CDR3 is TGTGCCAGCAGTGCTCCGGGGGCCCCGGGGAACATTCAGTACTTC.

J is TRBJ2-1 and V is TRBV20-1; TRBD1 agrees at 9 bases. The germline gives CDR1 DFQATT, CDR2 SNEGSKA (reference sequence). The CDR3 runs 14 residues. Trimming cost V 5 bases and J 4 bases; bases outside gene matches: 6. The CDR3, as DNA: TGCAGTGCTGTCTCGGGACAGGGATACAATGAGCAGTTCTTC. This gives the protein CSAVSGQGYNEQFF.

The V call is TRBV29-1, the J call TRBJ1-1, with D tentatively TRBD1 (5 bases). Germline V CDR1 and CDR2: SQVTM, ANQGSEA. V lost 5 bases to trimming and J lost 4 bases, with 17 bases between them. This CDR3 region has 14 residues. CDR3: CSVTPSGAGTEAFF. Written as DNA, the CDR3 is TGCAGCGTTACCCCCTCCGGGGCAGGCACTGAAGCTTTCTTT.

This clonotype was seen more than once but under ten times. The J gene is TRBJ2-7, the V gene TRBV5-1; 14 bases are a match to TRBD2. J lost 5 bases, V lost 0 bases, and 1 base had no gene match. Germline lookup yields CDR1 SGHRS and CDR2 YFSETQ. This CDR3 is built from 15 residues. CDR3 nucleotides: TGCGCCAGCAGCTTGGGACTAGCGGGAGGGAACGAGCAGTACGTC. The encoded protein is CASSLGLAGGNEQYV.

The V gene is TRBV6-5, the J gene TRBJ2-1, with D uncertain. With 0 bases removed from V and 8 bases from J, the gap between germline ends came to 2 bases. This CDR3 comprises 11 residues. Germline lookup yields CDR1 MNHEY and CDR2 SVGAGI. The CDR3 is CASSYSDEQFF. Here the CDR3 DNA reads TGTGCCAGCAGTTACTCCGATGAGCAGTTCTTC.

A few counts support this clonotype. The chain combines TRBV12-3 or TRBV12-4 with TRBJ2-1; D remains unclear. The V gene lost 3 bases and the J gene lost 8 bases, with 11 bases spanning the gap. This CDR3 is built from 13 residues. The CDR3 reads CASSLDTGYEQFF. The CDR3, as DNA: TGTGCCAGCAGTTTGGATACTGGCTATGAGCAGTTCTTC.